This TCR beta chain was profiled in a study of blood T cell repertoires in COVID-19. In the study overall: COVID-19 samples from acute and convalescent phases originated in the United States, Italy and Spain. T cells, B-cell-depleted T cells, or PBMCs supplied cDNA or gDNA.

The V gene lost 0 bases and the J gene lost 1 base, with 14 bases spanning the gap. In germline, CDR1 is SGHRS, CDR2 YFSETQ. The CDR3 length is 16 residues. Per the authors' pipeline: How many nucleated cells were present was estimated from reference gene primer amplification. Some clones are missing from TCRdb's copy, which holds only in-frame ones; the method was immunoSEQ multiplex PCR. The DNA gave D and trimming, while V, J and clone size come from that table. The table records 99,000 or so clones, roughly 85% of them present only once. Material: peripheral blood. This clonotype originated in a woman over 75 with acute or convalescent COVID-19. This chain uses TRBV5-1 with TRBJ2-7, with D tentatively TRBD2 (6 bases). The DNA of the CDR3 is TGCGCCAGCAGCTTGGCCGTGGAAGCGGGTTCCTACGAGCAGTACTTC. It encodes CASSLAVEAGSYEQYF.